The rows below give T cell receptor beta chains drawn from one sample of a study of shared clonotypes between healthy human individuals. This table comes from immunoSEQ multiplex PCR, and its TCRdb copy is limited to in-frame clones, with some not included. The sample carries approximately 940,000 clones, roughly 72% recorded once. Sequenced sample: memory CD4+ T cells sorted from blood. These receptors were collected from a man aged 18-30 years in good health. Both conserved end residues are part of each CDR3. The D gene is left open where the match is weak. Size tells how often a clone was seen (once, few, many) or the class of an expanded clone, and some rows leave it out.

d_call | j_call | clone_size | v_call | cdr3_nt | cdr3_aa
TRBD1 | TRBJ2-7 | - | TRBV19 | TGTGCCAGTAGTCCCGGGACAGGGGGCCGGGAGCAGTACTTC | CASSPGTGGREQYF
- | TRBJ1-6 | - | TRBV30 | TGTGCCTGGTGTAGGGGTTTCAATAATTCACCCCTCCACTTT | CAWCRGFNNSPLHF
TRBD2 | TRBJ2-2 | - | TRBV4-3 | TGCGCCAGCAGCCCACATAGCGGGAGGAACACCGGGGAGCTGTTTTTT | CASSPHSGRNTGELFF
TRBD2 | TRBJ2-2 | - | TRBV7-9 | TGTGCTCAGGCGGGGGGCACCGGGGAGCTGTTTTTT | CAQAGGTGELFF
- | TRBJ2-2 | - | TRBV10-1 | TGCGCCAGCAGTGAGTCTTTGGGAGTGTTCGACACCGGGGAGCTGTTTTTT | CASSESLGVFDTGELFF
- | TRBJ2-2 | - | TRBV2 | TGTGCCAGCAGATCAGGGGTAGGGATCACCGGGGAGCTGTTTTTT | CASRSGVGITGELFF
- | TRBJ1-4 | - | TRBV11-2 | TGTGCCAGCAGCTTAGAGGGCGGGTGGGCCGTCAATGAAAAACTGTTTTTT | CASSLEGGWAVNEKLFF
- | TRBJ1-1 | many | TRBV4-1 | TGCGCCAGCAGCCAAGTAGGTCAGACGGCCACTGAAGCTTTCTTT | CASSQVGQTATEAFF
TRBD2 | TRBJ2-3 | once | TRBV30 | TGTGCCTGGAGTGCCCCGGGACTAAGGGATACGCAGTATTTT | CAWSAPGLRDTQYF
TRBD1 | TRBJ2-2 | few | TRBV7-9 | TGTGCCAGCAGCCCGGGACAGGGGAACACCGGGGAGCTGTTTTTT | CASSPGQGNTGELFF
TRBD2 | TRBJ2-2 | once | TRBV7-2 | TGTGCCAGCAGTCTAAGGACTAGCGGCCCCGGGGAGCTGTTTTTT | CASSLRTSGPGELFF
- | TRBJ1-5 | - | TRBV18 | TGTGCCAGCTCCCCGGACGGGAATAGCAATCAGCCCCAGCATTTT | CASSPDGNSNQPQHF
TRBD1 | TRBJ1-2 | - | TRBV5-4 | TGTGCCAGCAGGTGGGACAGGGGGGACTATGGCTACACCTTC | CASRWDRGDYGYTF
TRBD2 | TRBJ2-2 | - | TRBV5-4 | TGTGCCAGCAGCTGGGAGGGAGGAGACACCGGGGAGCTGTTTTTT | CASSWEGGDTGELFF
TRBD1 | TRBJ1-1 | - | TRBV30 | TGTGCCTGGACTCGGACAGGGGAAACTGAAGCTTTCTTT | CAWTRTGETEAFF
TRBD1 | TRBJ1-2 | - | TRBV7-2 | TGTGCCAGCAGCCTAGGACAGGGTGCTAACTATGGCTACACCTTC | CASSLGQGANYGYTF
- | TRBJ1-2 | - | TRBV6-1 | TGTGCCAGCAGTGAAACGGTGAACTATGGCTACACCTTC | CASSETVNYGYTF
- | TRBJ2-7 | - | TRBV7-9 | TGTGCCAGCAGCCCAAACTACGAGCAGTACTTC | CASSPNYEQYF
TRBD1 | TRBJ2-7 | - | TRBV5-4 | TGTGCCAGCAGTCCCGGGACAGGGGCAACCTACGAGCAGTACTTC | CASSPGTGATYEQYF
- | TRBJ2-2 | - | TRBV5-6 | TGTGCCAGCAGTTGGGGGCGCACCGGGGAGCTGTTTTTT | CASSWGRTGELFF
- | TRBJ1-1 | - | TRBV20-1 | TGCAGTGCCCCGCGGGGAGAAGCTTTCTTT | CSAPRGEAFF
- | TRBJ2-7 | once | TRBV4-1 | TGCGCCAGCAGCCAAACTAGGCAGGCCTACGAGCAGTACTTC | CASSQTRQAYEQYF
- | TRBJ1-2 | - | TRBV5-5 | TGTGCCAGCAGCTTATCGACAGTGGATGGCTACACCTTC | CASSLSTVDGYTF
- | TRBJ2-6 | - | TRBV7-4 | TGTGCCAGCAGCCAAGACTCACAAAGTCGGGCCAACGTCCTGACTTTC | CASSQDSQSRANVLTF
- | TRBJ2-5 | - | TRBV18 | TGTGCCAGCTCACCCGGACAGTCAGAGACCCAGTACTTC | CASSPGQSETQYF
TRBD1 | TRBJ1-1 | - | TRBV7-2 | TGTGCCAGCAGCTTTGTGGGACAGGGCGTACCTCGGAACACTGAAGCTTTCTTT | CASSFVGQGVPRNTEAFF
- | TRBJ1-1 | - | TRBV19 | TGTGCCAGTAGGGCCCAGCTGAACACTGAAGCTTTCTTT | CASRAQLNTEAFF
- | TRBJ1-5 | - | TRBV6-1 | TGTGCCAGCAGTGAAGTGCCAGGGAAACAGCCCCAGCATTTT | CASSEVPGKQPQHF
- | TRBJ1-1 | few | TRBV14 | TGTGCCAGCAGCCAAGCACGGGCAGTACAAGCTTTCTTT | CASSQARAVQAFF
TRBD2 | TRBJ2-7 | - | TRBV6-1 | TGTGCCACTAGACCGGGACTAGCGGATCGCTACGAGCAGTACTTC | CATRPGLADRYEQYF
- | TRBJ2-7 | - | TRBV2 | TGTGCCAGCAGTGAAAAGGGCAGGGGAAACTACGAGCAGTACTTC | CASSEKGRGNYEQYF
- | TRBJ1-5 | once | TRBV19 | TGTGCCAGTAGTATGTTCAGCAATCAGCCCCAGCATTTT | CASSMFSNQPQHF
- | TRBJ1-3 | - | TRBV19 | TGTGCCAGTAGTATGGAACGATTCTCTGGAAACACCATATATTTT | CASSMERFSGNTIYF
- | TRBJ2-7 | - | TRBV19 | TGTGCCAGTAGTATAAGTGTGAAGGGGACCTACGAGCAGTACTTC | CASSISVKGTYEQYF
- | TRBJ2-1 | - | TRBV9 | TGTGCCAGCAGCGTAGGTGGGGCAGGTGAGCAGTTCTTC | CASSVGGAGEQFF
- | TRBJ1-2 | - | TRBV5-8 | TGTGCCAGCAGCTCGACCGAAATTCTCTATGGCTACACCTTC | CASSSTEILYGYTF
TRBD1 | TRBJ2-5 | - | TRBV19 | TGTGCCAGTAGTATAGGGAGGACAGGGTATCAAGAGACCCAGTACTTC | CASSIGRTGYQETQYF
- | TRBJ2-7 | - | TRBV7-2 | TGTGCCAGCAGCTCCACCCTAGCGTACGAGCAGTACTTC | CASSSTLAYEQYF
- | TRBJ1-1 | - | TRBV2 | TGTGCCAGCACTGTTGGCAACACTGAAGCTTTCTTT | CASTVGNTEAFF
TRBD1 | TRBJ1-2 | once | TRBV7-8 | TGTGCCAGCAGCCACCGGGACAGGGCAGCTAACTATGGCTACACCTTC | CASSHRDRAANYGYTF
TRBD2 | TRBJ2-1 | - | TRBV12-5 | TGTGCTAGTGGTCTGGGATGGACCGGGACTAGCGGGAGTGAGCAGTTCTTC | CASGLGWTGTSGSEQFF
- | TRBJ2-7 | once | TRBV6-5 | TGTGCCAGCAGTTACTCTGGCGCCGCCTACGAGCAGTACTTC | CASSYSGAAYEQYF
TRBD2 | TRBJ2-6 | - | TRBV28 | TGTGCCAGCAGGATACGGGGGGGCTCTGGGGCCAACGTCCTGACTTTC | CASRIRGGSGANVLTF
- | TRBJ2-7 | once | TRBV7-2 | TGTGCCAGCAGGCAGGGTGGCGCTGCGAGGGAGCAGTACTTC | CASRQGGAAREQYF
- | TRBJ1-5 | - | TRBV6-5 | TGTGCCAGCAGTGACGGACGGAGTAATCAGCCCCAGCATTTT | CASSDGRSNQPQHF
- | TRBJ2-7 | - | TRBV2 | TGTGCCAGCACCCAGGGATGGGGGAGGATGTACGAGCAGTACTTC | CASTQGWGRMYEQYF
- | TRBJ2-7 | - | TRBV2 | TGTGCCAGCGGCGAGCAGAGCGGGTCCTACGAGCAGTACTTC | CASGEQSGSYEQYF
- | TRBJ2-7 | - | TRBV7-6 | TGTGCCAGACCAGGACGGCTGCCATACGAGCAGTACTTC | CARPGRLPYEQYF
- | TRBJ2-2 | - | TRBV2 | TGTGCCAGCAGTGTGCTGGGGACTCGGACCGGGGAGCTGTTTTTT | CASSVLGTRTGELFF
- | TRBJ2-3 | - | TRBV5-1 | TGCGCCAGCAGCCTAAACAGGCCTCCAGATACGCAGTATTTT | CASSLNRPPDTQYF
- | TRBJ2-3 | - | TRBV18 | TGTGCCAGCTCACCAACGGGCAGCGGTAGCACAGATACGCAGTATTTT | CASSPTGSGSTDTQYF
TRBD1 | TRBJ1-6 | - | TRBV27 | TGTGCCAGCCGGGCCGGGACAGGGACGAATAATTCACCCCTCCACTTT | CASRAGTGTNNSPLHF
- | TRBJ2-3 | - | TRBV30 | TGTGCCGGGGGTGGCCAAGATACGCAGTATTTT | CAGGGQDTQYF
- | TRBJ2-2 | - | TRBV7-9 | TGTGCCAGCAGCTTAGCGGTCGGGGGTATGAAGAACACCGGGGAGCTGTTTTTT | CASSLAVGGMKNTGELFF
TRBD2 | TRBJ2-2 | - | TRBV7-2 | TGTGCCAGCAGCTTAGTAGCGGGAGATGGCACCGGGGAGCTGTTTTTT | CASSLVAGDGTGELFF